The rows below give T cell receptor beta chains drawn from one sample of a study of blood T cell repertoires in COVID-19. Clones were read by immunoSEQ multiplex PCR, and TCRdb kept only the in-frame ones, dropping some. The table records roughly 350,000 clones, 75% to 90% of them present only once. The sequencing input was peripheral blood. The receptors come from a woman between 45 and 60 years old with COVID-19, enrolled during active disease. The CDR3 runs from the conserved cysteine through the conserved F or W. A D gene is named only where the DNA matches it firmly. Only some rows state a clone size, as once, few, many or a class for expanded clones.

V,size,D,length,J,DNA,CDR3
TRBV6-5,once,TRBD1,15,TRBJ2-1,TGTGCCAGCAGGCGGGACAGGGGGCAAGTGGGGGAGCAGTTCTTC,CASRRDRGQVGEQFF
TRBV2,-,-,13,TRBJ1-4,TGTGCCACCGCGGACAGTCCTTATGAAAAACTGTTTTTT,CATADSPYEKLFF
TRBV5-1,-,TRBD2,16,TRBJ2-1,TGCGCCAGCACGTTGGGGACTAGCGGGAGGAGGCATGAGCAGTTCTTC,CASTLGTSGRRHEQFF
TRBV2,-,TRBD1,14,TRBJ2-5,TGTGCCAGCAGAGCTGACAGGGCCCAGGAGACCCAGTACTTC,CASRADRAQETQYF
TRBV9,once,-,17,TRBJ2-2,TGTGCCAGCAGCGTAAGGGGGGGTAGCGGGTCCACCGGGGAGCTGTTTTTT,CASSVRGGSGSTGELFF
TRBV27,-,-,14,TRBJ1-6,TGTGCCAGCAAGGACCACGGGGAAAGGTCACCCCTCCACTTT,CASKDHGERSPLHF
TRBV28,-,TRBD1,14,TRBJ1-6,TGTGCCAGCAAGCCCGGGACAGATAATTCACCCCTCCACTTT,CASKPGTDNSPLHF
TRBV3-1/TRBV3-2,-,-,13,TRBJ2-7,TGTGCCAGCAGCCAAGATAGTCACTACGAGCAGTACTTC,CASSQDSHYEQYF
TRBV2,once,TRBD1,16,TRBJ2-7,TGTGCCAGCACCCCTCCCCGGGGACAGGGGGCGTCGAATCAGTACTTC,CASTPPRGQGASNQYF
TRBV5-8,-,-,18,TRBJ1-4,TGTGCCAGCAGCTTGAGAGGCCAGGGAGGAAGGTCTAATGAAAAACTGTTTTTT,CASSLRGQGGRSNEKLFF
TRBV27,-,-,16,TRBJ1-5,TGTGCCACCCCTGGTCAGGAAATACGAAACAATCAGCCCCAGCATTTT,CATPGQEIRNNQPQHF
TRBV30,-,TRBD1,12,TRBJ1-2,TGTGCCTGGAACAGGGGGCGTGCTGGCTACACCTTC,CAWNRGRAGYTF
TRBV11-3,-,TRBD2,13,TRBJ2-1,TGTGCCAGCAGCTTACTAGCGGACAATGAGCAGTTCTTC,CASSLLADNEQFF
TRBV4-1,-,TRBD2,15,TRBJ2-1,TGCGCCAGCAGCCGCCTAGCGGAGACATACAATGAGCAGTTCTTC,CASSRLAETYNEQFF
TRBV27,few,TRBD1,15,TRBJ1-5,TGTGCCAGCAGTTCCGAGGGGGCTGGCAATCAGCCCCAGCATTTT,CASSSEGAGNQPQHF
TRBV7-9,-,TRBD1,16,TRBJ1-5,TGTGCCAGCAGTCGCACAACAGGGGGTGCTTATCAGCCCCAGCATTTT,CASSRTTGGAYQPQHF
TRBV11-2,-,TRBD2,15,TRBJ2-1,TGTGCCAGCAGAAGGGGAGCGGGACCTTACAATGAGCAGTTCTTC,CASRRGAGPYNEQFF
TRBV6-5,-,TRBD2,14,TRBJ2-7,TGTGCCAGCAGACCCGGACTAGTCCCCTACGAGCAGTACTTC,CASRPGLVPYEQYF
TRBV21-1,-,-,10,TRBJ2-1,TGTGCCAGCGACTTGAATGAGCAGTTCTTC,CASDLNEQFF
TRBV3-1/TRBV3-2,once,-,16,TRBJ1-3,TGTGCCAGCAGCCGAATGAGAGGGTATTCTGGAAACACCATATATTTT,CASSRMRGYSGNTIYF
TRBV18,-,-,13,TRBJ1-5,TGTGCCAGCTCACCAAACTATAATCAGCCCCAGCATTTT,CASSPNYNQPQHF
TRBV11-2,once,TRBD2,18,TRBJ2-7,TGTGCCAGCAGCCGCAGGGGGGGAGGCGGGAGGGCCGAGGACGAGCAGTACTTC,CASSRRGGGGRAEDEQYF
TRBV5-1,-,TRBD1,17,TRBJ1-2,TGCGCCAGCAGCCCTTACGGGACAGGGGGCGAGAACTATGGCTACACCTTC,CASSPYGTGGENYGYTF
TRBV30,-,TRBD2,16,TRBJ2-4,TGTGCCTGGAGTCGGGCCGAGGGAGGGTCCAAAAACATTCAGTACTTC,CAWSRAEGGSKNIQYF
TRBV4-1,-,TRBD1,14,TRBJ1-1,TGCGCCAGCAGCCTCAGAACAGGGGGCACTGAAGCTTTCTTT,CASSLRTGGTEAFF
TRBV27,-,TRBD2,16,TRBJ2-5,TGTGCCAGCAGTTTCTCTAGCGGGTACCCTTTTGGGACCCAGTACTTC,CASSFSSGYPFGTQYF
TRBV5-6,-,-,17,TRBJ1-2,TGTGCCAGCAGCCCCGATGCGGGTAGGGTGCCGAACTATGGCTACACCTTC,CASSPDAGRVPNYGYTF
TRBV6-4,once,TRBD1,14,TRBJ2-2,TGTGCCTCCCGAGGGACAGGGGACACCGGGGAGCTGTTTTTT,CASRGTGDTGELFF
TRBV9,-,TRBD1,20,TRBJ2-7,TGTGCCAGCAGCGTAGGGGACAGCACCCCGGGAACAGCCATGGGCTACGAGCAGTACTTC,CASSVGDSTPGTAMGYEQYF
TRBV19,-,-,13,TRBJ2-7,TGTGCCAGTAGTACCACTTCCTCCTACGAGCAGTACTTC,CASSTTSSYEQYF
TRBV20-1,-,-,17,TRBJ2-2,TGCAGTGCTAGTCGGGCGGCAGGGACTCGGGGCACCGGGGAGCTGTTTTTT,CSASRAAGTRGTGELFF
TRBV14,once,-,14,TRBJ2-3,TGTGCCAGCAGCCAAGAAGCGAGAGGGGATACGCAGTATTTT,CASSQEARGDTQYF
TRBV7-2,-,TRBD2,15,TRBJ2-7,TGTGCCAGCAGCTTAAGGCGGGAGGGTAACCACGAGCAGTACTTC,CASSLRREGNHEQYF
TRBV27,-,-,11,TRBJ2-1,TGTGCCAGCCGGAGGTACAATGAGCAGTTCTTC,CASRRYNEQFF
TRBV11-3,-,TRBD1,15,TRBJ1-3,TGTGCCAGCAGCTTTCGGCAGGGGGGAGGAAACACCATATATTTT,CASSFRQGGGNTIYF
TRBV10-3,-,-,14,TRBJ2-7,TGTGCCATCAGTGAGTCAGGTCTCACAGGGGAGCAGTACTTC,CAISESGLTGEQYF
TRBV6-5,-,-,14,TRBJ2-7,TGTGCCAGCAGACCGGCGGGCGGGATGTACGAGCAGTACTTC,CASRPAGGMYEQYF
TRBV6-5,-,-,12,TRBJ1-2,TGTGCCAGCATTAAAGACACGTATGGCTACACCTTC,CASIKDTYGYTF
TRBV12-3/TRBV12-4,-,-,13,TRBJ1-2,TGTGCCAGCAATTTCATGGGGCAGGAAGGCTACACCTTC,CASNFMGQEGYTF
TRBV11-3,-,TRBD1,15,TRBJ2-7,TGTGCCAGCAGCCCCGGACAGGGGGCTAGTGGCGAGCAGTACTTC,CASSPGQGASGEQYF
TRBV6-5,-,-,15,TRBJ1-1,TGTGCCAGCAGTTACTCGTCCACGGGTAGAGCTGAAGCTTTCTTT,CASSYSSTGRAEAFF
TRBV5-4,-,TRBD2,17,TRBJ2-1,TGTGCCAGCAGCTTGGACCCAGCGGGATATTCCTACAATGAGCAGTTCTTC,CASSLDPAGYSYNEQFF